The 26 T cell receptor beta chains below were found in one sample sequenced in a study of T cells in localized non-small cell lung cancer. Produced via immunoSEQ multiplex PCR; TCRdb's table is partial and in-frame only. There are about 30,000 clones in the sample; nearly 90% occur only once, and 10% lies in the top ten. The sequenced sample was peripheral blood, obtained before any cancer treatment. These receptors came from a woman aged 40-69 years with stage I lung adenocarcinoma.

This chain uses TRBV18 with TRBJ2-3; 11 positions match TRBD1. The CDR3 extends over 14 amino acids. Germline V gene data show CDR1 as KGHSH and CDR2 as LQKENI. V dropped 6 bases and J dropped 4; count of bases not matched to a gene: 3. CDR3 bases: TGTGCCAGCTCCCGGGACAGGGGGGCAGATACGCAGTATTTT. It translates to CASSRDRGADTQYF.

This clone was counted a single time. The chain is built from TRBV6-1 and TRBJ2-3; D is undetermined. V was cut by 2 bases and J by 0 bases, with 12 bases left in between. This CDR3 is 16 amino acids long. From germline, CDR1 is MNHNS and CDR2 SASEGT. DNA for the CDR3: TGTGCCAGCAGTGAACGTGGTTTCCAAAGCACAGATACGCAGTATTTT. As protein: CASSERGFQSTDTQYF.

This sequence joins TRBV6-6 and TRBJ1-5; D is ambiguous. V lost 6 bases to trimming and J lost 4 bases, with 13 bases between them. Germline-derived CDR1 and CDR2 are MNHNY and SVGAGI (reference sequence). The CDR3 extends over 14 amino acids. The CDR3 DNA reads as TGTGCCAGCAGCCCCAGACCCTATAATCAGCCCCAGCATTTT. It codes for CASSPRPYNQPQHF.

The chain combines TRBV4-1 with TRBJ1-3; 7 bases are shared with TRBD1. Germline lookup yields CDR1 MGHRA and CDR2 YSYEKL. The CDR3 has 18 amino acids. Trimming took 3 bases from V and 0 from J; bases not matched to a gene: 11. CDR3 amino acids: CASSHFPGTDDSGNTIYF. The DNA for the CDR3 is TGCGCCAGCAGCCATTTTCCCGGGACAGACGACTCTGGAAACACCATATATTTT.

V is TRBV28 and J is TRBJ1-2; 8 positions agree with TRBD1. The germline V gene has CDR1 MDHEN and CDR2 SYDVKM. CDR3 size: 14 residues. Unmatched junction bases numbered 7, after V lost 6 bases and J lost 4 bases. The CDR3 protein is CASSPGGASYGYTF. The CDR3 nucleotides are TGTGCCAGCAGCCCAGGGGGCGCGAGCTATGGCTACACCTTC.

The rearrangement joins TRBV7-3 to TRBJ2-6; D is possibly TRBD1 (5 bases). In germline, CDR1 is SGHTA, CDR2 FQGTGA. CDR3 length equals 14 residues. V lost 8 bases to trimming and J lost 0 bases, with 8 bases between them. The CDR3 sequence is CASGRGSGANVLTF. The CDR3 region has the DNA TGTGCCAGCGGAAGGGGCTCTGGGGCCAACGTCCTGACTTTC.

The V call is TRBV28, the J call TRBJ1-2, with a possible D match to TRBD1 (6 bases). The CDR3 loop spans 14 amino acids. Trimming cost V 5 bases and J 8 bases, with 18 bases left between them. Germline V gene sequence: CDR1 MDHEN, CDR2 SYDVKM. The DNA for the CDR3 is TGTGCCAGCAGTCTTTTTGCTCAACAGGGAGGCTACACCTTC. It yields the protein CASSLFAQQGGYTF.

The chain uses TRBV7-2 and TRBJ1-6, with 7 bases lining up with TRBD1. This CDR3 region has 14 residues. V lost 6 bases, J lost 7 bases, and 6 bases stayed unmatched. Germline V gene sequence: CDR1 SGHTA, CDR2 FQGNSA. CDR3 in amino acids: CASRNRGRNSPLHF. CDR3 DNA: TGTGCCAGCAGAAACAGGGGCAGGAATTCACCCCTCCACTTT.

This clone was recorded only once. The chain is built from TRBV2 and TRBJ1-1; D is unclear. V shed 3 bases and J shed 0 bases, with 5 bases lying between them. The CDR3 contains 13 residues. The germline V gene encodes CDR1 SNHLY and CDR2 FYNNEI. The CDR3 sequence is CASSDGLNTEAFF. The CDR3 DNA reads as TGTGCCAGCAGTGACGGTTTGAACACTGAAGCTTTCTTT.

The chain carries TRBV11-2 and TRBJ1-1; D possibly corresponds to TRBD1 (6 bases). The CDR3 totals 12 residues. Germline V gene lookup returns CDR1 SGHAT and CDR2 FQNNGV. The V end lost 10 bases, the J end lost 1 base, and 10 bases lay between the germline ends. This CDR3 is CATGQRNTEAFF. The CDR3 nucleotides are TGTGCCACCGGACAGCGGAACACTGAAGCTTTCTTT. The whole variable domain, remainder taken from reference TRBV11-2 and TRBJ1-1, is EAGVAQSPRYKIIEKRQSVAFWCNPISGHATLYWYQQILGQGPKLLIQFQNNGVVDDSQLPKDRFSAERLKGVDSTLKIQPAKLEDSAVYLCATGQRNTEAFFGQGTRLTVV.

This clone was seen once. This chain connects TRBV9 to TRBJ2-1, with a possible D match to TRBD1 (6 bases). The germline CDR1 and CDR2 sequences are SGDLS and YYNGEE. The ends were cut back, 0 bases at V and 4 bases at J, with 14 bases in the middle. The CDR3 runs to 16 residues. The DNA for the CDR3 is TGTGCCAGCAGCGTAGAGGGGGTAGCGACGTACAATGAGCAGTTCTTC. It codes for CASSVEGVATYNEQFF.

The chain links TRBV28 to TRBJ1-1; D is unresolved. V lost 6 bases to trimming and J lost 5 bases, with 13 bases between them. This CDR3 has 13 residues. In germline, CDR1 is MDHEN, CDR2 SYDVKM. The CDR3 region has the DNA TGTGCCAGCAGCCGGTGGAGTCCTACTGAAGCTTTCTTT. It codes for CASSRWSPTEAFF.

This clone was observed a single time. The gene calls are TRBV4-1 and TRBJ2-1, with 9 bases aligning to TRBD2. The CDR3 runs 16 residues. The V gene end was trimmed by 1 base and the J gene end by 7 bases; junction bases not matched to a gene: 8. Germline-derived CDR1 and CDR2 are MGHRA and YSYEKL. CDR3 in amino acids: CASSQVLVAGENEQFF. The CDR3 coding sequence is TGCGCCAGCAGCCAAGTGTTGGTAGCGGGAGAGAATGAGCAGTTCTTC.

This clone was counted a single time. The chain uses TRBV6-5 and TRBJ2-2; D could derive from TRBD1 or TRBD2 (5 bases each). Trimming took 6 bases from V and 4 from J, leaving 15 bases between them. The CDR3 extends over 15 amino acids. Germline CDR1 reads MNHEY; CDR2 reads SVGAGI. The CDR3 is CASRTGASSTGELFF. The CDR3, as DNA: TGTGCCAGCAGGACCGGGGCCTCGAGCACCGGGGAGCTGTTTTTT.

V usage is TRBV2 and J usage is TRBJ2-7, with 8 positions matching TRBD2. The CDR3 totals 14 residues. After removal of 7 bases from V and 2 bases from J, the junction contained 7 bases not matched to a gene. Germline lookup yields CDR1 SNHLY and CDR2 FYNNEI. The CDR3 region is CASTSTSVTYEQYF. The DNA for the CDR3 is TGTGCCAGCACCTCGACTAGCGTAACCTACGAGCAGTACTTC.

The chain combines TRBV2 with TRBJ1-5; D remains unclear. The CDR3 extends over 14 amino acids. Deletions cut 2 bases from V and 6 bases from J, with 11 bases between. Germline CDR1 reads SNHLY; CDR2 reads FYNNEI. CDR3 DNA: TGTGCCAGCAGTGAATTAGGGATACGTCAGCCCCAGCATTTT. This encodes CASSELGIRQPQHF.

The chain is built from TRBV15 and TRBJ1-2; 9 bases line up with TRBD1. With 0 bases clipped from V and 8 bases from J, the junction kept 4 bases outside the gene matches. Germline V gene data show CDR1 as LNHNV and CDR2 as YYDKDF (reference sequence). The CDR3 extends over 14 amino acids. The CDR3 loop is CATSRDRDRAGYTF. The CDR3 DNA sequence: TGTGCCACCAGCAGAGATAGGGACAGGGCCGGCTACACCTTC. Combining the CDR3 with reference TRBV15 and TRBJ1-2 gives the whole variable domain DAMVIQNPRYQVTQFGKPVTLSCSQTLNHNVMYWYQQKSSQAPKLLFHYYDKDFNNEADTPDNFQSRRPNTSFCFLDIRSPGLGDTAMYLCATSRDRDRAGYTFGSGTRLTVV.

This chain connects TRBV10-3 to TRBJ2-7; D is perhaps TRBD2 (7 bases). The ends were cut back, 0 bases at V and 6 bases at J, with 18 bases in the middle. This CDR3 has 16 amino acids. Germline CDR1 ENHRY, CDR2 SYGVKD. The CDR3 loop reads CAISESVGGGAGEQYF. The CDR3 nucleotides are TGTGCCATCAGTGAGTCAGTGGGTGGGGGGGCAGGCGAGCAGTACTTC.

The chain recombines TRBV15 with TRBJ2-1, with TRBD2 matching over 9 bases. The CDR3 covers 16 residues. Per the germline V gene, CDR1 is LNHNV and CDR2 is YYDKDF (reference sequence). The junction had 7 bases not matched to a gene; V was cut back by 0 bases and J by 7 bases. This CDR3 reads CATSREGGGAWNEQFF. CDR3 DNA sequence: TGTGCCACCAGCAGAGAAGGCGGGGGGGCCTGGAATGAGCAGTTCTTC.

The chain couples TRBV5-8 to TRBJ2-3, with a tentative D call TRBD2 (5 bases). The V and J ends lost 3 bases and 2 bases respectively, with 16 bases between them. The germline CDR1 and CDR2 sequences are SGHTS and YDEGEE. The CDR3 loop spans 16 amino acids. The CDR3: CASSSTWVSATDTQYF. CDR3 nucleotide sequence: TGTGCCAGCAGCTCAACCTGGGTTAGCGCCACAGATACGCAGTATTTT.

The rearrangement uses TRBV5-6 and TRBJ2-1, with D possibly matching TRBD2 (6 bases). Trimming removed 4 bases from V and 2 bases from J, with 13 bases in between. Per germline, CDR1 SGHDT and CDR2 YYEEEE. The CDR3 runs to 15 residues. CDR3 coding DNA: TGTGCCAGCAGCCCCTGGGGGAGGCCCTACAATGAGCAGTTCTTC. Translation: CASSPWGRPYNEQFF.

The chain carries TRBV7-2 and TRBJ2-5; unclear D gene. The CDR3 has 13 residues. Trimming shortened V by 1 base and J by 0 bases, and 3 bases separated the two germline ends. Germline V CDR1 and CDR2: SGHTA, FQGNSA. The CDR3 bases are TGTGCCAGCAGCTTAGACCACCAAGAGACCCAGTACTTC. Protein product: CASSLDHQETQYF.

The rearrangement links TRBV18 to TRBJ1-3; D remains ambiguous. The CDR3 is 14 residues long. Looked up from germline, CDR1 is KGHSH and CDR2 is LQKENI. Trimming left V 3 bases short and J 5 bases short, with 11 bases between. CDR3 DNA: TGTGCCAGCTCACCGGCAGCCCCGAGAAACACCATATATTTT. The encoded protein is CASSPAAPRNTIYF.

This rearrangement joins TRBV28 to TRBJ1-1; a weak D match, TRBD1 (5 bases). Germline V gives CDR1 MDHEN, CDR2 SYDVKM. This CDR3 has 16 residues. The V end lost 8 bases, the J end lost 0 bases, and 19 bases lay between the germline ends. The CDR3 coding sequence is TGTGCCAGCTCTTCCCTCGCCAGGGCCATGAACACTGAAGCTTTCTTT. Translated, it gives CASSSLARAMNTEAFF.

The gene calls are TRBV11-2 and TRBJ2-1, with D possibly TRBD1 on 6 matching bases. The CDR3 loop spans 13 amino acids. The V end was cut by 5 bases, the J end by 3 bases, with 8 bases between. Germline V gene data show CDR1 as SGHAT and CDR2 as FQNNGV. The CDR3 nucleotides are TGTGCCAGCAGCCTGGACAGCTACAATGAGCAGTTCTTC. It codes for CASSLDSYNEQFF.

CDR3 sequence (DNA): TGTGCCAGCAGGGACAGGGGAAGCTATGGCTACACCTTC. Its protein product is CASRDRGSYGYTF. V is TRBV6-5 and J is TRBJ1-2, with 9 bases matching TRBD1. With V trimmed by 6 bases and J by 4 bases, 3 bases remained unmatched. Germline CDR1 MNHEY, CDR2 SVGAGI. This CDR3 has 13 residues.